This T cell receptor beta chain came from a study of T cells after posttransplantation cyclophosphamide. Peripheral blood was collected from the related graft donor on the marrow donation day. Regarding the study as a whole: TRB clonality was highly associated with recipient CMV seropositivity and reactivation. Later blood repertoires were often dominated by clones from the donor CD8+ memory compartment. Tissue-infiltrating T cells from skin or gut overlapped little with blood T cells.

Using immunoSEQ multiplex PCR, the repertoire was profiled, and TCRdb retains in-frame clones only, with some absent. The sample lists about 38,000 clones, none appearing once, the ten largest making up 2.5%. CDR3 size: 17 residues. CDR1 is SGDLS and CDR2 is YYNGEE in the germline V gene. V was pared by 0 bases and J by 3 bases, with 9 bases of the junction left unmatched. This clone showed up many times. Its antigen is not identified. Sequenced sample: PBMCs. The source is a man aged 45 to 65 in good health, CMV-negative, and a related stem cell transplant donor. The rearrangement joins TRBV9 to TRBJ2-5, with TRBD2 matching 9 bases. The DNA for the CDR3 is TGTGCCAGCAGCGTAGGGGTAGCGGGGGACTTAAAAGAGACCCAGTACTTC. Translating it yields CASSVGVAGDLKETQYF.